Shown below are 11 T cell receptor beta chains from a single sample sequenced in a study of blood T cell repertoires in COVID-19. Sequenced by immunoSEQ multiplex PCR; TCRdb stores in-frame clones only, minus some. The data contain roughly 280,000 clones, roughly 87% of them seen just once; the ten biggest clones take up 2.2%. Source material: peripheral blood. Every receptor here comes from a woman between 45 and 60 years old who had recovered from COVID-19.

V and J are TRBV27 and TRBJ2-1, with 7 bases fitting TRBD1. CDR3 length: 15 residues. CDR1 and CDR2 from the germline V gene are MNHEY and SMNVEV (reference sequence). The junction had 3 bases not matched to a gene; V was cut back by 2 bases and J by 2 bases. CDR3 sequence reads: CASSLDRAPYNEQFF. CDR3 DNA: TGTGCCAGCAGTTTAGACAGGGCCCCCTACAATGAGCAGTTCTTC.

The rearrangement joins TRBV28 to TRBJ1-1, with D perhaps TRBD1 (6 bases). CDR3 size: 16 residues. V lost 4 bases and J lost 6, with 21 bases in between. Per the germline V gene, CDR1 is MDHEN and CDR2 is SYDVKM. The CDR3 DNA reads as TGTGCCAGCAGTTGGGAGGGGATATGGACAGAATCTGAAGCTTTCTTT. Protein sequence: CASSWEGIWTESEAFF.

The sample holds a few counts of this clone. The chain employs TRBV28 and TRBJ2-2; D gene uncertain. Germline CDR1 reads MDHEN; CDR2 reads SYDVKM. The V end was cut by 6 bases, the J end by 1 base, with 6 bases between. This CDR3 is built from 13 residues. In nucleotides, the CDR3 is TGTGCCAGCAGAAACAGGAACACCGGGGAGCTGTTTTTT. It specifies CASRNRNTGELFF.

In this sample, this clone turned up a few times. A read error may account for a junction end that differs from germline. The V call is TRBV5-1, the J call TRBJ2-1, with 8 bases lining up with TRBD2. The CDR3 totals 14 residues. In germline, CDR1 is SGHRS, CDR2 YFSETQ. The DNA of the CDR3 is TGCGCCAGCAGCTTGTTAGCGGGGCACAAAGAGCAGTTCTTC. Amino acid sequence: CASSLLAGHKEQFF.

V and J are TRBV19 and TRBJ1-1, with 8 positions matching TRBD1. Germline V CDR1 and CDR2: LNHDA, SQIVND (reference sequence). This CDR3 comprises 18 residues. With V trimmed by 6 bases and J by 3 bases, 18 bases remained unmatched. The CDR3 loop is CASSTWWTGSTGDTEAFF. The CDR3 nucleotides read TGTGCCAGTAGCACTTGGTGGACAGGGTCCACAGGGGACACTGAAGCTTTCTTT.

This chain uses TRBV4-2 with TRBJ2-5; perhaps TRBD2 as D (6 bases). CDR1 is LGHNA and CDR2 is YNFKEQ in the germline V gene. The CDR3 totals 16 residues. The V end was cut by 1 base, the J end by 4 bases, with 16 bases between. The CDR3, as DNA: TGTGCCAGCAGCCAAGGCAGGGAGGTTAGAGGAGAGACCCAGTACTTC. Protein sequence: CASSQGREVRGETQYF.

This clone has more than one count but fewer than ten. V is TRBV7-3 and J is TRBJ2-1; 9 bases agree with TRBD1. The CDR3 is 15 residues long. J was trimmed by 1 base and V by 3 bases; bases with no gene match: 1. Germline V lookup: CDR1 SGHTA, CDR2 FQGTGA. CDR3 coding DNA: TGTGCCAGCAGCTTGACAGGGGGTTCCTACAATGAGCAGTTCTTC. Protein sequence: CASSLTGGSYNEQFF.

The chain combines TRBV7-9 with TRBJ2-7; D possibly corresponds to TRBD2 (7 bases). The germline gives CDR1 SEHNR, CDR2 FQNEAQ (reference sequence). CDR3 size: 16 residues. Trimming removed 4 bases at V and 3 bases at J, with 19 bases between. As DNA, the CDR3 is TGTGCCAGCAGCTCATACTCGGGGGGCAGGGACTACGAGCAGTACTTC. As protein: CASSSYSGGRDYEQYF.

The gene calls are TRBV12-5 and TRBJ1-2; D is possibly TRBD1 (5 bases). This CDR3 has 14 amino acids. V dropped 3 bases and J dropped 4 bases, with 12 bases sitting between them. Per the germline V gene, CDR1 is LGHNT and CDR2 is FRNRAP. Written as DNA, the CDR3 is TGTGCTAGTGGTTTAAAGGGGACTTTCTATGGCTACACCTTC. Amino acid sequence: CASGLKGTFYGYTF. The complete variable domain, with remaining parts taken from reference TRBV12-5 and TRBJ1-2, reads DARVTQTPRHKVTEMGQEVTMRCQPILGHNTVFWYRQTMMQGLELLAYFRNRAPLDDSGMPKDRFSAEMPDATLATLKIQPSEPRDSAVYFCASGLKGTFYGYTFGSGTRLTVV.

The rearrangement uses TRBV5-1 and TRBJ1-1; D remains unclear. The CDR3 has 13 amino acids. Per germline, CDR1 SGHRS and CDR2 YFSETQ. The V and J ends lost 2 bases and 0 bases respectively, with 5 bases between them. The CDR3: CASSFSVNTEAFF. Here the CDR3 DNA reads TGCGCCAGCAGCTTTTCGGTGAACACTGAAGCTTTCTTT.

This clone was counted once. The chain employs TRBV30 and TRBJ1-1; unclear D gene. The CDR3 has 12 residues. With 2 bases removed from V and 1 base from J, the gap between germline ends came to 5 bases. CDR1 is GTSNPN and CDR2 is SVGIG in the germline V gene (reference sequence). The DNA of the CDR3 is TGTGCCTGGAGTCGGGAGAACACTGAAGCTTTCTTT. It is translated as CAWSRENTEAFF. The whole variable domain, remainder taken from reference TRBV30 and TRBJ1-1, is SQTIHQWPATLVQPVGSPLSLECTVEGTSNPNLYWYRQAAGRGLQLLFYSVGIGQISSEVPQNLSASRPQDRQFILSSKKLLLSDSGFYLCAWSRENTEAFFGQGTRLTVV.